This T cell receptor (beta chain) derives from a study of shared clonotypes between healthy human individuals. The CDR3 spans 15 residues. The V and J ends lost 0 bases and 0 bases respectively, with 6 bases between them. Germline loops: CDR1 SGHTA, CDR2 FQGNSA. Clones were sequenced by immunoSEQ multiplex PCR, and TCRdb holds only the in-frame ones, with some missing. The data show about 1 million clones, about 76% seen once. The study's findings and limits: A limitation of the genetic and exposure-history diversity represented arose from few donors.

As concerns this clone: Its antigen is undetermined.

The source material was memory CD4+ T cells sorted from blood. Specified subset: CD45RA-negative fraction. This sequence joins TRBV7-2 and TRBJ2-1; unclear D gene. This receptor was identified in a man aged 18 to 30 in good health. In DNA form, the CDR3 reads TGTGCCAGCAGCTTAGCGTGGGCCTCCTACAATGAGCAGTTCTTC. Protein sequence: CASSLAWASYNEQFF.